Below, one T cell receptor (beta chain) is given with its context. Trimming cost V 7 bases and J 5 bases, with 14 bases left between them. The CDR3 extends over 13 amino acids. Germline assignment: CDR1 MNHEY and CDR2 SMNVEV (reference sequence). Treatment of the sample: some 20 received Ad26.COV2.S at low or high dose, single or two shots; about five received placebo; per-sample allocation not given. Vaccine and placebo recipients were sampled on day 63 after the first injection. The data were taken from a study of Ad26.COV2.S vaccination and SARS-CoV-2 variants. Clones were read by immunoSEQ multiplex PCR, and TCRdb kept only the in-frame ones, dropping some. The sample holds about 370,000 clones, around nine tenths seen once.

The gene calls are TRBV27 and TRBJ2-5; either TRBD1 or TRBD2 may supply D (5 bases each). Source: peripheral blood, taken in a trial of Ad26.COV2.S vaccine versus placebo. The TCR sequence derives from a person aged 18-65 years who received the Ad26.COV2.S COVID-19 vaccine or a placebo. CDR3 nucleotides: TGTGCCAGCAATCCTGGCTGGGGGGAGACCCAGTACTTC. This sequence encodes CASNPGWGETQYF.